This T cell receptor (beta chain) was captured by sequencing in a study of blood T cell repertoires in COVID-19. Whole-study context: COVID-19 samples from acute and convalescent phases originated in the United States, Italy and Spain. From T cells, B-cell-depleted T cells, or PBMCs came the material, which was cDNA or gDNA.

The CDR3 length is 16 residues. V gave up 6 bases and J gave up 0 bases; unmatched junction bases: 5. The germline gives CDR1 MNHEY, CDR2 SMNVEV (reference sequence). Source study methods: Reference gene primers were amplified, and this amplification served to estimate nucleated cell counts. Sequenced by immunoSEQ multiplex PCR; TCRdb stores in-frame clones only, minus some. V, J and clone size are those of that table, while D and trimming were read from the DNA. The data show roughly 280,000 clones, approximately 86% seen once. Seattle patients were enrolled while actively infected and followed longitudinally.

The source material was peripheral blood. The gene calls are TRBV27 and TRBJ1-1, with 12 bases aligning to TRBD1. This TCR was recovered from a woman aged 60-75 years with COVID-19, enrolled during active disease. This chain's CDR3 is CASRGQGAILNTEAFF. CDR3 DNA: TGTGCCAGCAGGGGACAGGGGGCCATATTGAACACTGAAGCTTTCTTT.